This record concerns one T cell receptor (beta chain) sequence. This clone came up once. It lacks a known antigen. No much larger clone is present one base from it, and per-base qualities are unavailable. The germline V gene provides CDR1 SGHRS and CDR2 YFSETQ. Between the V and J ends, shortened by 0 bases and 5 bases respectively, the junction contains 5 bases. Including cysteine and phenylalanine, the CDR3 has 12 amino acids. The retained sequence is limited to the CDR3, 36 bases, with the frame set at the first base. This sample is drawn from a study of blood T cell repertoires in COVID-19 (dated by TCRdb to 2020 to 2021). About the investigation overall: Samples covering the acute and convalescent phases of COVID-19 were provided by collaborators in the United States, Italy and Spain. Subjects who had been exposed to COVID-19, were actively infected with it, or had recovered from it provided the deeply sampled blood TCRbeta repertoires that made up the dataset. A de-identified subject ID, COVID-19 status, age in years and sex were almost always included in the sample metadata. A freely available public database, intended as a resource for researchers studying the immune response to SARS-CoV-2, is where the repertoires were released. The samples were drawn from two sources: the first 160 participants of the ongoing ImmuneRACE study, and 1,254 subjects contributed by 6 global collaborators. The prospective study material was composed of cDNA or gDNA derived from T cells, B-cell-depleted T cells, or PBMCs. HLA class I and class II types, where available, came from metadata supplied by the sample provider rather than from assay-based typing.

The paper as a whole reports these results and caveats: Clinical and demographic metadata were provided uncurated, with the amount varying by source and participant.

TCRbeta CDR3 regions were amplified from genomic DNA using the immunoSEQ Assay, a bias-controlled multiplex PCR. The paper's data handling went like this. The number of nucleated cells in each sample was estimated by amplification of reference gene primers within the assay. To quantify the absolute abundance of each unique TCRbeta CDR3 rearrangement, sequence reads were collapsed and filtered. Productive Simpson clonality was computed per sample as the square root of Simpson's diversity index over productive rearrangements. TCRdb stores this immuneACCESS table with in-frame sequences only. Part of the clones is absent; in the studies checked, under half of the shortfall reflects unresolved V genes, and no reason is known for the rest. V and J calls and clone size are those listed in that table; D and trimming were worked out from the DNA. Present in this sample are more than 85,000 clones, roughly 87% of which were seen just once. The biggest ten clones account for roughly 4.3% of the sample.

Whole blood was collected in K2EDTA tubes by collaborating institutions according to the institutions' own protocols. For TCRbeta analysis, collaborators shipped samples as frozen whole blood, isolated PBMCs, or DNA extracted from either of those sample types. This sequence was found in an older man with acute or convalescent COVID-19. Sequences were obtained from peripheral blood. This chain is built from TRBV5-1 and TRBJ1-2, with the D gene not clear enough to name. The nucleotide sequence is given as TGCGCCAGCAGCTTGGACAGATATGGCTACACCTTC. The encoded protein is CASSLDRYGYTF.